Listed below are T cell receptor beta chains from one sample, sequenced in a study of blood T cell repertoires in COVID-19. Profiling relied on immunoSEQ multiplex PCR, and the TCRdb table lists in-frame clones only, not all of them. This sample has 95,000 to 120,000 clones, with 80% to 90% found just once. Sequenced input: peripheral blood. The receptors stem from a human donor in a cohort sampled during active COVID-19. Each CDR3 is given with its conserved first and last residue. D genes are given only for firm matches. Size is stated for part of the rows, as once, few or many counts, or as a class when the clone is expanded.

j_gene	d_gene	abundance	v_gene	CDR3nt	CDR3aa
TRBJ1-4	.	once	TRBV12-5	TGTGCTAGTGGTTTGGTAGGGGTGAATGAAAAACTGTTTTTT	CASGLVGVNEKLFF
TRBJ2-7	TRBD2	.	TRBV6-5	TGTGCCAGCAGTTACCACCCGAGACTAGCGACCTACGAGCAGTACTTC	CASSYHPRLATYEQYF
TRBJ1-6	.	.	TRBV5-6	TGTGCCAGCAGCGCGGTGGATTGGGGCGAAAATTCACCCCTCCACTTT	CASSAVDWGENSPLHF
TRBJ2-1	.	.	TRBV19	TGTGCCAGTAGCCGGACTCAAGAAAGGAGCAATGAGCAGTTCTTC	CASSRTQERSNEQFF
TRBJ2-7	TRBD2	.	TRBV4-2	TGTGCCAGCAGCCAAGAGCTAGCGGGGGCCACCTACGAGCAGTACTTC	CASSQELAGATYEQYF
TRBJ2-7	.	.	TRBV25-1	TGTGCCAGCAGCCTATCGGGTGACGAGCAGTACTTC	CASSLSGDEQYF
TRBJ2-7	TRBD2	.	TRBV5-1	TGCGCCAGCACCCCGGGACTAGCGGGAGGTCTGGGGGAGCAGTACTTC	CASTPGLAGGLGEQYF
TRBJ2-3	TRBD2	.	TRBV6-5	TGTGCCAGCAGTTACTCCTTAGCGGGACCCACAGATACGCAGTATTTT	CASSYSLAGPTDTQYF
TRBJ1-1	.	.	TRBV7-9	TGTGCCAGCAGCTTACGTGGGCTAACGAGCTCTGAAGCTTTCTTT	CASSLRGLTSSEAFF
TRBJ2-3	TRBD2	.	TRBV19	TGTGCCAGTAGTACCCCTCAGGCCGGGACTAACACAGATACGCAGTATTTT	CASSTPQAGTNTDTQYF
TRBJ1-6	TRBD1	.	TRBV11-2	TGTGCCAGCAGCTTCGGACAGGGCTCACCCCTCCACTTT	CASSFGQGSPLHF
TRBJ2-7	TRBD1	.	TRBV7-2	TGTGCCAGCAGCCCGAGGGGACAGGGCTACGAGCAGTACTTC	CASSPRGQGYEQYF
TRBJ2-4	TRBD2	.	TRBV7-9	TGTGCCAGCAGCTTAGGTCTAGCGGGAGACATTCAGTACTTC	CASSLGLAGDIQYF
TRBJ2-7	.	.	TRBV7-6	TGTGCCAGCAGCTCACAGGACGGCTACGAGCAGTACTTC	CASSSQDGYEQYF
TRBJ2-7	TRBD2	.	TRBV10-3	TGTGCCATCAGGGAGCGGGAGAGCTCCTACGAGCAGTACTTC	CAIRERESSYEQYF
TRBJ2-1	TRBD1	.	TRBV11-3	TGTGCCAGCAGCCGGGGACAGGGTGGAGAGCAGTTCTTC	CASSRGQGGEQFF
TRBJ2-7	.	.	TRBV12-3/TRBV12-4	TGTGCCAGCAGTCCCTCTTCCTACGAGCAGTACTTC	CASSPSSYEQYF
TRBJ2-7	TRBD2	.	TRBV11-2	TGTGCCAGCAGCAATCCCCTCAGCGGGGGGAGCAGCGAGCAGTACTTC	CASSNPLSGGSSEQYF
TRBJ1-4	.	.	TRBV4-1	TGCGCCAGCAGCCAGGACACCTCGACGGGTGAAAAACTGTTTTTT	CASSQDTSTGEKLFF
TRBJ1-2	.	.	TRBV19	TGTGCCAGTAGTACACATCCCGCAAACTCGACAGGCGAGCTTAATGGCTACACCTTC	CASSTHPANSTGELNGYTF
TRBJ1-4	.	.	TRBV6-5	TGTGCCAGCAGTTACTCCGGCGGGAATGAAAAACTGTTTTTT	CASSYSGGNEKLFF
TRBJ1-5	TRBD1	few	TRBV5-6	TGTGCCAGCAGCTCGCTCAGGGGGCAACGGTCGGGGCAGCCCCAGCATTTT	CASSSLRGQRSGQPQHF
TRBJ1-4	.	.	TRBV18	TGTGCCAGCTCACCCAGGGTCGGAACTAATGAAAAACTGTTTTTT	CASSPRVGTNEKLFF
TRBJ2-5	.	once	TRBV29-1	TGCAGCGTTGTCGGAGAGACCCAGTACTTC	CSVVGETQYF
TRBJ1-4	.	once	TRBV6-6	TGTGCCGGGGGGGCCGGATATGAAAAACTGTTTTTT	CAGGAGYEKLFF
TRBJ2-7	TRBD2	.	TRBV19	TGTGCCAGTAGCCCAACCGCACCGGGACTAGCGGGATCCTACGAGCAGTACTTC	CASSPTAPGLAGSYEQYF
TRBJ2-3	TRBD2	.	TRBV5-4	TGTGCCAGCAGCTTTTCCACTAGCGGGAGAGATACGCAGTATTTT	CASSFSTSGRDTQYF
TRBJ2-1	TRBD2	.	TRBV4-2	TGTGCCAGCAGCCAAGCGCGACTAGCGGGAGAATACAATGAGCAGTTCTTC	CASSQARLAGEYNEQFF
TRBJ1-6	.	.	TRBV9	TGTGCCAGCAGCAAACACGGAGATAATTCACCCCTCCACTTT	CASSKHGDNSPLHF
TRBJ2-7	.	.	TRBV11-2	TGTGCCAGCAGCTTAGTGGGAGGTACCTCCTACGAGCAGTACTTC	CASSLVGGTSYEQYF
TRBJ2-7	.	.	TRBV2	TGTGCCAGTCACAGGGACGCGGGTTACGAGCAGTACTTC	CASHRDAGYEQYF
TRBJ2-3	TRBD2	.	TRBV19	TGTGCCAGTAGTATAGGGACTAGCGGGGGCGAGGATACGCAGTATTTT	CASSIGTSGGEDTQYF
TRBJ1-4	.	.	TRBV6-5	TGTGCCAGCAGTTACTCAGGGGCAACTAATGAAAAACTGTTTTTT	CASSYSGATNEKLFF
TRBJ2-3	TRBD2	.	TRBV6-6	TGTGCCAGCACCAGCGGGGGGGCCGGGACAGATACGCAGTATTTT	CASTSGGAGTDTQYF
TRBJ2-2	.	once	TRBV30	TGTGCCTGGAGTTACGGTGGCGGGGAGCTGTTTTTT	CAWSYGGGELFF
TRBJ2-5	.	.	TRBV7-9	TGTGCCAGCAGCCTCCGCGGTCGGATACTACAAGAGACCCAGTACTTC	CASSLRGRILQETQYF
TRBJ2-7	TRBD1	once	TRBV28	TGTGCCAGCAGTCCGCCCGACAGGGGGCACGAGCAGTACTTC	CASSPPDRGHEQYF
TRBJ1-1	.	.	TRBV4-2	TGTGCCAGCAGCCAAGATCCCGGACCGGCGGGCACTGAAGCTTTCTTT	CASSQDPGPAGTEAFF
TRBJ2-7	.	.	TRBV5-1	TGCGCCAGCAGCCTTGCGGCCTCCTACGAGCAGTACTTC	CASSLAASYEQYF
TRBJ1-5	.	.	TRBV7-2	TGTGCCAGCAGCTTAAGACCCGGGGGCAATCAGCCCCAGCATTTT	CASSLRPGGNQPQHF
TRBJ2-1	TRBD2	.	TRBV15	TGTGCCACCAGCAAGGGGACTAGCGCGATAGCAGGATCCTACAATGAGCAGTTCTTC	CATSKGTSAIAGSYNEQFF
TRBJ2-3	TRBD1	.	TRBV6-1	TGTGCCAGCAGTGGGCCGGACAGGGTGAGTCCAGATACGCAGTATTTT	CASSGPDRVSPDTQYF
TRBJ2-7	TRBD1	once	TRBV29-1	TGCAGCGTTGAAGACATCGGACAGGGGCTAACCTACGAGCAGTACTTC	CSVEDIGQGLTYEQYF
TRBJ2-5	TRBD2	.	TRBV3-1/TRBV3-2	TGTGCCAGCTCGGGGGGGAGGCAAGAGACCCAGTACTTC	CASSGGRQETQYF
TRBJ1-1	.	few	TRBV30	TGTGCCTGGGTGGGGCCTTCAGTAGAAGCTTTCTTT	CAWVGPSVEAFF
TRBJ1-2	.	.	TRBV5-1	TGCGCCAGCAGGTCGGCGGGGTATGGCTACACCTTC	CASRSAGYGYTF
TRBJ2-1	TRBD1	.	TRBV4-1	TGCGCCAGCAGCCAAGGAGGGGGCTCGGATGAGCAGTTCTTC	CASSQGGGSDEQFF
TRBJ1-5	.	.	TRBV3-1/TRBV3-2	TGTGCCAGCAGCCAAGCTCCTAATCAGCCCCAGCATTTT	CASSQAPNQPQHF
TRBJ1-2	TRBD1	.	TRBV11-2	TGTGCCAGCAGCTTAGAAGGGGACAGAACCTATGGCTACACCTTC	CASSLEGDRTYGYTF
TRBJ2-7	TRBD1	.	TRBV27	TGTGCCAGCAGTTTCGGACAGGGGACTTACGAGCAGTACTTC	CASSFGQGTYEQYF
TRBJ2-1	TRBD2	.	TRBV5-4	TGTGCCAGCAGCTTGGAGGTAGCGGGAGGCCCTCCCTACAATGAGCAGTTCTTC	CASSLEVAGGPPYNEQFF
TRBJ2-3	.	.	TRBV27	TGTGCCAGCAGTTTAGACGGACTGGGTGATACGCAGTATTTT	CASSLDGLGDTQYF
TRBJ1-4	.	.	TRBV15	TGTGCCACCAGCAGAGAGACGACGGGAGTACTGTTTTTT	CATSRETTGVLFF
TRBJ2-5	.	.	TRBV27	TGTGCCAGCAGGCAGATGGCTAGCAGCCAAGAGACCCAGTACTTC	CASRQMASSQETQYF
TRBJ1-2	.	.	TRBV13	TGTGCCAGCAGCTTCAACAGGGATGGCTACACCTTC	CASSFNRDGYTF